This T cell receptor beta chain appears in the sequencing data of a study of blood T cell repertoires in COVID-19. The CDR3 runs 13 residues. V was trimmed by 7 bases and J by 4 bases, leaving 11 bases between them. Germline values: CDR1 SNHLY, CDR2 FYNNEI. Produced via immunoSEQ multiplex PCR; TCRdb's table is partial and in-frame only. The repertoire consists of fewer than 150,000 clones, with around nine tenths occurring once and the leading ten covering 8% to 11%. This chain links TRBV2 with TRBJ1-5; D is unclear. The receptor was derived from a man aged 45-65 years with active or convalescent COVID-19. What was sequenced was peripheral blood. Written as DNA, the CDR3 is TGTGCCAGCAAATTCCAGGTTAATCAGCCCCAGCATTTT. The encoded protein is CASKFQVNQPQHF.